This entry is about one TCR beta chain. No antigen is known for it. TCRdb re-called the 5' RACE reads with MiXCR, one entry per CDR3 protein. There are roughly 230,000 distinct CDR3 sequences in the sample; 15% to 20% occur only once, and less than 35% lies in the top ten. This entry is derived from a study of CD8 T cells in ankylosing spondylitis. Findings and limits, study-wide: CD8+ by phenotype, disease-linked clones were relatively rare in peripheral blood.

The junction had 4 bases not matched to a gene; V was cut back by 4 bases and J by 6 bases. Germline-derived CDR1 and CDR2 are SGHKS and YYEKEE (reference sequence). This CDR3 has 13 amino acids. This chain uses TRBV5-5 with TRBJ1-2; 9 bases line up with TRBD1. Sequenced input: blood, either unsorted or a sorted T cell fraction (not recorded which). The sequence derives from a male donor with ankylosing spondylitis or in good health (not recorded which). In nucleotides, the CDR3 is TGTGCCAGCAGCCCTACAGGGGGCGATGGCTACACCTTC. It translates to CASSPTGGDGYTF.